The clone carrying this TCR beta chain was seen a handful of times. The sample belongs to a study of blood T cells in healthy people across ages. The germline gives CDR1 LGHDT, CDR2 YNNKEL (reference sequence). The CDR3 is 14 residues long. Trimming removed 1 base from V and 8 bases from J, with 13 bases in between. The total RNA that was extracted per sample amounted to at least 5.5 micrograms. Through a sample-barcoded 5' primer and a J-beta primer mix, a second PCR was run for roughly 7 to 11 cycles. Via MiXCR, TCRdb re-called the 5' RACE reads, giving one row per CDR3 protein. The sample has 1,100,000 or so distinct CDR3 sequences, more than 40% seen once.

This rearrangement joins TRBV3-1 to TRBJ2-3; no reliable D call. This clonotype was obtained from a woman aged 55-69 years in good health. The sample consisted of blood. Written as DNA, the CDR3 is TGTGCCAGCAGCCAAGTACGTATGCGTCCTACGCAGTATTTT. It encodes CASSQVRMRPTQYF.